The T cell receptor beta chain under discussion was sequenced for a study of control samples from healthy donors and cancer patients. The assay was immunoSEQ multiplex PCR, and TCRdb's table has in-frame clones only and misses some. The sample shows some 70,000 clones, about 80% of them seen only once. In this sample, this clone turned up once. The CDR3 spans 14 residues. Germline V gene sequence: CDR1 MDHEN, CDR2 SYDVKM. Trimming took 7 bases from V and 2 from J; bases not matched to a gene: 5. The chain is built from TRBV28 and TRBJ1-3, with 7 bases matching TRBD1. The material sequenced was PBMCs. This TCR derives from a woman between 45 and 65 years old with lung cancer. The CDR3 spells CASIGQGAGNTIYF. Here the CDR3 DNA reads TGTGCCAGCATCGGGCAGGGGGCTGGAAACACCATATATTTT.